What follows describes a single TCR beta chain. Its binding antigen is unknown. Per-base quality was not reported, and no clone a single base away is much larger than it. This specimen belongs to a study of T cell responses to AZD1222 COVID-19 vaccine (dated by TCRdb to 2020 to 2022). About the investigation overall: TCR sequencing covered over 230 trial participants: 207 given two doses of AZD1222 and 26 given two doses of MenACWY control vaccine. Trial participants were enrolled by age into 18-55, 56-69 and 70-plus year subgroups, with roughly 160, 29 and 62 TCR-sequenced participants respectively. The full study reports these points: The whole spike protein was spanned by vaccine-associated CD4 TCRs, and dominant responses were seen in regions 160-218 and 743-854. Because no samples from the day 14 peak response were available, repertoires could be characterized only after the peak T cell response. The 56-69-year group was small, and its depth increase did not reach significance, likely because of low power. Spike-specific TCR breadth and depth rose significantly after two AZD1222 doses compared with day 0 and with MenACWY recipients. Conclusions about previously exposed vaccinees are limited because only six or seven AZD1222 recipients were SARS-CoV-2 seropositive at baseline. Most participants were white British and females outnumbered males, and the authors suggested that clonal diversity may have been underestimated. Reportedly, close to half of the unique spike-specific TCRs recognized epitopes lying outside the regions that are mutated in the B.1.351 and B.1.1.7 variants.

According to the study, the label for this sample's time point signals: about 28 days (+/-7) after the second vaccine dose. AZD1222 recipients given second doses at about 4 weeks or at about 12 weeks were pooled, since spike-specific TCR depth and breadth were not found to differ between the two schedules. Vaccinee samples were obtained from the UK trials COV001 and COV002, which included a single-blind randomized controlled phase 2/3 trial of AZD1222 (ChAdOx1 nCoV-19) in healthy adults. Trial participant PBMC samples were collected at day 0 and day 28 after the second dose for TCRbeta chain sequencing. Trimming takes 6 bases from V and 7 bases from J, and the germline ends sit 13 bases apart. From its cysteine to its phenylalanine, the CDR3 spans 11 amino acids. The entry retains the CDR3 DNA only, 33 bases that are in frame from base 1. Sequences SQVTM (CDR1) and ANQGSEA (CDR2) are obtained from the germline V gene.

The CDR3 regions of human TCRbeta chains were analyzed by immunosequencing. On the study's bioinformatics: TCRs in the repertoires were compared against a reference library of SARS-CoV-2-specific TCRs that had been generated with the MIRA antigen-specificity platform. Breadth was defined as the fraction of unique TCRs that were SARS-CoV-2-associated. Depth was defined as the fraction of total T cells that were SARS-CoV-2-associated. Using the MIRA data, each spike-specific TCR was assigned both to the spike region to which the TCR was reactive and to a CD4 or CD8 class. Log10-transformed breadth and depth values were compared by one-way ANOVA with Sidak's multiple comparisons tests. What TCRdb holds here is the immuneACCESS table cut down to in-frame rearrangements. Part of the clones is not present; checked against another copy, under half of the missing clones reflect an unresolved V gene, and the others are unexplained. V, J and clone size reflect that table, while D and trimming were determined from the DNA. The sample contains some 180,000 clones, around nine tenths of them found a single time. The ten largest make up 0.85% to 1.2% of the sample.

The sequencing here drew on peripheral blood, taken 28 days after the second AZD1222 dose. This sequence uses TRBV29-1 and TRBJ2-7, with TRBD1 tentatively as D gene (6 bases match). The receptor was isolated from an adult who received the AZD1222 COVID-19 vaccine. At the DNA level, the sequence is TGCAGCGTGGACAGCTCGGGGGAGCAGTACTTC. Its translation reads: CSVDSSGEQYF.